Listed below are T cell receptor beta chains from one sample, sequenced in a study of cytomegalovirus exposure and HLA in healthy donors. Some clones are missing from TCRdb's copy, which holds only in-frame ones; the method was immunoSEQ multiplex PCR. This table has 100,000 to 150,000 clones, about four fifths appearing once. Sequenced: PBMCs. The source of these receptors is a woman between 55 and 75 years old in good health and CMV-seropositive. CDR3s include the opening cysteine and the closing phenylalanine or tryptophan. The order of the fields is clone size, J gene, V gene, D gene, CDR3 protein, CDR3 DNA. A D gene is named only where the DNA matches it firmly. Some rows mark clone size as missing; the rest say once, few, many or name a class of expanded clone.

size: few
J: TRBJ1-6
V: TRBV6-5
D: NA
CDR3: CASSSRRDSPLHF
DNA: TGTGCCAGCAGTTCTAGGAGGGATTCACCCCTCCACTTT

size: NA
J: TRBJ1-3
V: TRBV4-1
D: TRBD1
CDR3: CASSQGRDRGFRGNTIYF
DNA: TGCGCCAGCAGCCAGGGCCGCGACAGGGGTTTTCGGGGAAACACCATATATTTT

size: few
J: TRBJ2-1
V: TRBV10-3
D: NA
CDR3: CAITPSAGTYNEQFF
DNA: TGTGCCATCACCCCTAGCGCGGGGACCTACAATGAGCAGTTCTTC

size: NA
J: TRBJ2-7
V: TRBV27
D: TRBD2
CDR3: CASSPGGLRFGYSNQQYF
DNA: TGTGCCAGCTCCCCGGGGGGTTTACGATTCGGATATTCTAATCAGCAGTACTTC

size: NA
J: TRBJ2-6
V: TRBV2
D: NA
CDR3: CASFRIGPNKTPGANVLTF
DNA: TGTGCCAGCTTCAGGATAGGTCCAAATAAAACCCCTGGGGCCAACGTCCTGACTTTC

size: few
J: TRBJ2-3
V: TRBV30
D: TRBD2
CDR3: CAWSYGYRQPSGGVLDTQYF
DNA: TGTGCCTGGAGTTACGGTTACAGACAACCAAGCGGGGGGGTTTTAGATACGCAGTATTTT

size: NA
J: TRBJ1-1
V: TRBV6-5
D: NA
CDR3: CASSLRGSVTEAFF
DNA: TGTGCCAGCAGCCTCAGGGGCTCGGTCACTGAAGCTTTCTTT

size: NA
J: TRBJ1-2
V: TRBV5-1
D: NA
CDR3: CASSHDTTKFYGYTF
DNA: TGCGCCAGCAGCCATGACACGACAAAATTCTATGGCTACACCTTC

size: NA
J: TRBJ2-3
V: TRBV4-1
D: TRBD2
CDR3: CASSQGGGPVSTDTQYF
DNA: TGCGCCAGCAGCCAAGGGGGGGGACCCGTTAGCACAGATACGCAGTATTTT

size: once
J: TRBJ1-1
V: TRBV7-9
D: TRBD1
CDR3: CASKLGTGVGAFF
DNA: TGTGCCAGTAAACTCGGGACAGGAGTGGGAGCTTTCTTT

size: NA
J: TRBJ1-6
V: TRBV6-1
D: NA
CDR3: CASSEVNRGSPLHF
DNA: TGTGCCAGCAGTGAAGTAAATAGGGGCTCACCCCTCCACTTT

size: NA
J: TRBJ2-1
V: TRBV27
D: TRBD2
CDR3: CASTTLAGDGNEQFF
DNA: TGTGCCAGCACCACTCTAGCGGGAGATGGGAATGAGCAGTTCTTC

size: NA
J: TRBJ1-1
V: TRBV6-5
D: NA
CDR3: CASSRQVEGGEAFF
DNA: TGTGCCAGCAGTAGACAGGTGGAAGGCGGTGAAGCTTTCTTT

size: NA
J: TRBJ1-2
V: TRBV19
D: TRBD1
CDR3: CASTRDSLYGYTF
DNA: TGTGCCAGTACTCGGGACAGCCTCTATGGCTACACCTTC